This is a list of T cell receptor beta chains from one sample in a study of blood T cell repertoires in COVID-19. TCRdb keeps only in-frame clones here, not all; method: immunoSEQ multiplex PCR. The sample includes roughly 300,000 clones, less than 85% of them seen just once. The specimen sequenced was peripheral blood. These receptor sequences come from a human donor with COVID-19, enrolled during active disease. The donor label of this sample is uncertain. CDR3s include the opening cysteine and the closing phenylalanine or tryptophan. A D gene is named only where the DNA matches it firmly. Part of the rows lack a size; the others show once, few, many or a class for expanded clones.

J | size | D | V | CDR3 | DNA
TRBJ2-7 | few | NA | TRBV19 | CASNPHSNPYEQYF | TGTGCCAGTAATCCCCACAGTAACCCCTACGAGCAGTACTTC
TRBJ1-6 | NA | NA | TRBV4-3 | CASSQGVINNSPLHF | TGCGCCAGCAGCCAAGGCGTAATTAATAATTCACCCCTCCACTTT
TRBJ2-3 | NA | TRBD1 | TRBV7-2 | CASSSLGQSTDTQYF | TGTGCCAGCAGCTCGCTGGGACAGAGCACAGATACGCAGTATTTT
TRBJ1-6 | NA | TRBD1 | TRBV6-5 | CASSPGQVDSPLHF | TGTGCCAGCAGTCCGGGACAGGTTGATTCACCCCTCCACTTT
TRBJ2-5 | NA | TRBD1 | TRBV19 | CASSIALGQSQETQYF | TGTGCCAGTAGTATAGCGCTGGGACAGTCCCAAGAGACCCAGTACTTC
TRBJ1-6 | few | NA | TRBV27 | CASSFGAANSPLHF | TGTGCCAGCAGTTTTGGGGCTGCGAATTCACCCCTCCACTTT
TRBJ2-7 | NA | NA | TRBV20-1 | CSATERGGTYEQYF | TGCAGTGCTACTGAACGGGGTGGGACCTACGAGCAGTACTTC
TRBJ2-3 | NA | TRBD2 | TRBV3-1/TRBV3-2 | CASSQGRLAGNSPDTQYF | TGTGCCAGCAGCCAAGGGAGACTAGCGGGAAATTCCCCAGATACGCAGTATTTT
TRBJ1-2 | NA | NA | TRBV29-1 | CSASPGTPSGYTF | TGCAGCGCCAGCCCGGGGACACCGTCGGGCTACACCTTC
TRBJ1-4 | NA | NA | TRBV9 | CASSPVRSTNEKLFF | TGTGCCAGCTCCCCGGTCCGATCAACTAATGAAAAACTGTTTTTT
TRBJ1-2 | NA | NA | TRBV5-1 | CASSLGQIYGYTF | TGCGCCAGCAGCTTGGGACAGATCTATGGCTACACCTTC
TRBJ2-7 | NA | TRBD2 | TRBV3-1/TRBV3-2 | CASSQEGTSGRASKYF | TGTGCCAGCAGCCAAGAAGGGACTAGCGGACGCGCGTCCAAGTACTTC
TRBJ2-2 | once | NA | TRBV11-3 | CASSLSSGNTGELFF | TGTGCCAGCAGCCTCTCGAGCGGAAACACCGGGGAGCTGTTTTTT
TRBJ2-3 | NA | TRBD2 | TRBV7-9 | CASSLGTSGRLDTQYF | TGTGCCAGCAGCCTCGGGACTAGCGGGAGATTAGATACGCAGTATTTT
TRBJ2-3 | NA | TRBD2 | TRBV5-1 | CASSSLAGGPDTQYF | TGCGCCAGCAGCTCTCTAGCGGGAGGGCCGGATACGCAGTATTTT
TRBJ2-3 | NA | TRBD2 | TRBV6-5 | CASSSSGRRDTQYF | TGTGCCAGCAGTTCAAGCGGGAGGAGGGATACGCAGTATTTT
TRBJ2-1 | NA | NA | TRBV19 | CASRGEPSYIYNEQFF | TGTGCCAGTAGGGGCGAGCCCTCCTATATATACAATGAGCAGTTCTTC
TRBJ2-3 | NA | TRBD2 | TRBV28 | CASRLAGDTQYF | TGTGCCAGCAGGCTAGCGGGAGATACGCAGTATTTT
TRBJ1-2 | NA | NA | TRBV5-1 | CASTPWRGNGGYTF | TGCGCCAGCACCCCCTGGCGAGGGAACGGCGGCTACACCTTC
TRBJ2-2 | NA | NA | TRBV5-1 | CASSLAWGESSGTGELFF | TGCGCCAGCAGCTTGGCGTGGGGGGAGAGCAGTGGCACCGGGGAGCTGTTTTTT
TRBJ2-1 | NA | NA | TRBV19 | CASSSTRGVGSYNEQFF | TGTGCCAGTAGTTCTACTCGCGGGGTGGGGTCCTACAATGAGCAGTTCTTC
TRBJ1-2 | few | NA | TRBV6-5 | CASYQVVFGYTF | TGTGCCAGCTATCAGGTTGTTTTCGGCTACACCTTC